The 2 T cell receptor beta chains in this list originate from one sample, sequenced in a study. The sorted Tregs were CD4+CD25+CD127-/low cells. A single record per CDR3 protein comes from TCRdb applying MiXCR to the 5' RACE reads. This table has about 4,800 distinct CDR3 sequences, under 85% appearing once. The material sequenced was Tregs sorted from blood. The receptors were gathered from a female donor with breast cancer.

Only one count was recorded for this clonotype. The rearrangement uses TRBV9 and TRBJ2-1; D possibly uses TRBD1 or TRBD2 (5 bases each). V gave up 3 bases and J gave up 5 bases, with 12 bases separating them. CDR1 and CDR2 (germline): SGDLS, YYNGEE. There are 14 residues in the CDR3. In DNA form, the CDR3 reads TGTGCCAGCAGCGATCGGGACGCCCACAATGAGCAGTTCTTC. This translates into CASSDRDAHNEQFF.

CDR3 sequence (DNA): TGTGCCAGCAGTTCGCCCGGGAGGGAGGGGGAGACCCAGTACTTC. This encodes CASSSPGREGETQYF. The V call is TRBV12-3 or TRBV12-4, the J call TRBJ2-5; TRBD2 matches at 8 bases. The V gene end was trimmed by 4 bases and the J gene end by 5 bases; junction bases not matched to a gene: 9. The CDR3 is 15 residues long.